This T cell receptor (beta chain) is drawn from a study of blood T cell repertoires in COVID-19. Looking at the study overall: COVID-19 samples from acute and convalescent phases originated in the United States, Italy and Spain.

In this sample, this clone turned up once. Using immunoSEQ multiplex PCR, the repertoire was profiled, and TCRdb retains in-frame clones only, with some absent. The sample includes 60,000 or so clones, 72% seen only once; the top ten take about half. Adults between roughly 18 and 95 years of age took part from about two dozen US areas. The sequence derives from a woman aged 60-75 years who had been exposed to COVID-19. The sequencing input was PBMCs or T cells enriched from blood (not recorded which).

In DNA form, the CDR3 reads TGTGCCAGCAGCGCAACAGGGAATGAGCAGTTCTTC. It is translated as CASSATGNEQFF. The chain combines TRBV2 with TRBJ2-1; TRBD1 is a possible D gene (6 bases). Trimming left V 6 bases short and J 7 bases short, with 10 bases between. Germline V CDR1 and CDR2: SNHLY, FYNNEI. The CDR3 spans 12 residues.